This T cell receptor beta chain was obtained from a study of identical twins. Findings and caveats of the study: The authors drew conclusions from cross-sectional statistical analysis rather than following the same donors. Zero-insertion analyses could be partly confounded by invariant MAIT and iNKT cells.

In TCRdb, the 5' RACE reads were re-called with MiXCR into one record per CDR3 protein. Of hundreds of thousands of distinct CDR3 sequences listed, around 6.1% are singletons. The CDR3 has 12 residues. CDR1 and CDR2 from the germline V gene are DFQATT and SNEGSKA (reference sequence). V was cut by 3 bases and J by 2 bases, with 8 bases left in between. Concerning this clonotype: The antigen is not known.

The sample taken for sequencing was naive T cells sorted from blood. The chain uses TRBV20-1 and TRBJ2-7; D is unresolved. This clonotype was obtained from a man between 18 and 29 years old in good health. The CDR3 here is CSASYGPYEQYF. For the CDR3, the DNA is TGCAGTGCTAGCTACGGCCCCTACGAGCAGTACTTC.